The 18 T cell receptor beta chains given below trace back to one sample, sequenced in a study of radiotherapy plus CTLA-4 blockade in lung cancer. The data were produced by immunoSEQ multiplex PCR, yet TCRdb's version contains in-frame clones alone and is incomplete. Of 84,000 or so clones listed, under 85% are singletons. The material sequenced was peripheral blood, taken from a patient treated with radiotherapy plus ipilimumab. These receptors all come from a human donor with non-small cell lung cancer that progressed on radiotherapy plus ipilimumab.

The V call is TRBV6-5, the J call TRBJ1-2, with 7 bases that match TRBD1. Germline-derived CDR1 and CDR2 are MNHEY and SVGAGI. Losses at the gene ends were 6 bases for V and 7 bases for J; bases not matched to a gene: 8. The CDR3 covers 13 residues. The CDR3 nucleotides are TGTGCCAGCAGGAAAAGGACAGGAACTGGCTACACCTTC. This encodes CASRKRTGTGYTF.

The chain carries TRBV5-1 and TRBJ2-7; 7 bases are shared with TRBD2. CDR3 length: 13 residues. Unmatched junction bases numbered 11, after V lost 6 bases and J lost 8 bases. The V gene's germline CDR1 is SGHRS and CDR2 YFSETQ. CDR3 sequence: CASMGGAGLQQYF. The CDR3 DNA reads TGCGCCAGCATGGGAGGGGCGGGCCTCCAGCAGTACTTC.

This clone was recorded once. The rearrangement joins TRBV11-2 to TRBJ1-1; no reliable D call. The germline V gene has CDR1 SGHAT and CDR2 FQNNGV. V was pared by 0 bases and J by 0 bases, with 8 bases between. The CDR3 contains 15 residues. CDR3 in DNA: TGTGCCAGCAGCTTAGAGGCGTCTTTGAACACTGAAGCTTTCTTT. It is translated as CASSLEASLNTEAFF.

The chain recombines TRBV5-1 with TRBJ1-3; tentative D call: TRBD1 (5 bases). The CDR3 is 16 residues long. The ends were cut back, 0 bases at V and 0 bases at J, with 10 bases in the middle. Germline V gives CDR1 SGHRS, CDR2 YFSETQ. The CDR3: CASSLAGGASGNTIYF. The CDR3 nucleotides are TGCGCCAGCAGCTTGGCTGGCGGGGCCTCTGGAAACACCATATATTTT.

Notes on this clone: This sample includes further DNA sequences coding for the same CDR3. J is TRBJ2-3 and V is TRBV2, with 8 bases that match TRBD2. Trimming cost V 3 bases and J 3 bases; bases outside gene matches: 2. Per the germline V gene, CDR1 is SNHLY and CDR2 is FYNNEI. This CDR3 comprises 14 residues. The CDR3 nucleotides read TGTGCCAGCAGTGAGGCGGGGGGAACAGATACGCAGTATTTT. This encodes CASSEAGGTDTQYF.

The chain employs TRBV23-1 and TRBJ1-4; 7 positions agree with TRBD1. TRBV23-1 is assigned to the ORF class and has an uncertain function. This CDR3 spans 16 amino acids. After removal of 3 bases from V and 8 bases from J, the junction contained 12 bases not matched to a gene. The CDR3 DNA reads TGCGCCAGCAGTCACCCGGGTAACAGGGGCCCAGAAAAACTGTTTTTT. It yields the protein CASSHPGNRGPEKLFF.

V is TRBV19 and J is TRBJ1-6; D unresolved. Per germline, CDR1 LNHDA and CDR2 SQIVND (reference sequence). The CDR3 is made up of 14 amino acids. Trimming removed 6 bases from V and 0 bases from J, with 6 bases in between. CDR3 sequence reads: CASRASSYNSPLHF. CDR3 nucleotides: TGTGCCAGTAGGGCCAGCTCCTATAATTCACCCCTCCACTTT.

This clone was recorded only once. V gene TRBV18 combines with J gene TRBJ2-5; 7 bases align to TRBD1. Germline CDR1 KGHSH, CDR2 LQKENI. Unmatched junction bases numbered 9, after V lost 4 bases and J lost 4 bases. The CDR3 totals 15 residues. The CDR3 nucleotides read TGTGCCAGCTCACTAGACAGGGTAATCGCAGAGACCCAGTACTTC. Protein: CASSLDRVIAETQYF.

This clone was observed a few times. The chain uses TRBV29-1 and TRBJ1-1; 8 bases fit TRBD1. J lost 4 bases, V lost 7 bases, and 11 bases had no gene match. The CDR3 consists of 14 residues. From germline, CDR1 is SQVTM and CDR2 ANQGSEA. CDR3 region: CSGSTTGGATEAFF. The CDR3 DNA reads TGCAGCGGGTCGACTACAGGGGGGGCCACTGAAGCTTTCTTT. The variable domain in full, completed from reference TRBV29-1 and TRBJ1-1, reads SAVISQKPSRDICQRGTSLTIQCQVDSQVTMMFWYRQQPGQSLTLIATANQGSEATYESGFVIDKFPISRPNLTFSTLTVSNMSPEDSSIYLCSGSTTGGATEAFFGQGTRLTVV.

V gene TRBV11-3 combines with J gene TRBJ1-2, with a weak D call TRBD1 (5 bases). Trimming removed 4 bases from V and 4 bases from J, with 10 bases in between. Germline values: CDR1 SGHNT, CDR2 YENEEA. This CDR3 is built from 13 residues. The chain's CDR3 is CASSYGTVYGYTF. CDR3 DNA sequence: TGTGCCAGCAGCTACGGGACTGTCTATGGCTACACCTTC. The full variable domain, with the rest looked up from reference TRBV11-3 and TRBJ1-2, is EAGVVQSPRYKIIEKKQPVAFWCNPISGHNTLYWYLQNLGQGPELLIRYENEEAVDDSQLPKDRFSAERLKGVDSTLKIQPAELGDSAVYLCASSYGTVYGYTFGSGTRLTVV.

The V call is TRBV5-4, the J call TRBJ1-6, with a possible D match to TRBD1 (6 bases). The germline gives CDR1 SGHNT, CDR2 YYREEE (reference sequence). V was cut by 1 base and J by 6 bases, with 11 bases left in between. CDR3 length: 15 residues. The CDR3 coding sequence is TGTGCCAGCAGCTTGACGGACAGCCTTAATTCACCCCTCCACTTT. Translating gives CASSLTDSLNSPLHF.

This chain links TRBV30 with TRBJ1-5, with D hard to call. The ends were cut back, 0 bases at V and 4 bases at J, with 7 bases in the middle. CDR1 is GTSNPN and CDR2 is SVGIG in the germline V gene (reference sequence). The CDR3 extends over 13 amino acids. The CDR3 sequence is CAWSVSLNQPQHF. The CDR3 coding sequence is TGTGCCTGGAGTGTATCCCTTAATCAGCCCCAGCATTTT.

This CDR3 reads CASSYRYEIAYEQYF. Here the CDR3 DNA reads TGTGCCAGCAGTTACCGTTATGAGATTGCCTACGAGCAGTACTTC. The V gene is TRBV6-5, the J gene TRBJ2-7; no reliable D call. The germline V gene has CDR1 MNHEY and CDR2 SVGAGI. The CDR3 spans 15 residues. With 2 bases removed from V and 2 bases from J, the gap between germline ends came to 13 bases.

In regard to this clone: This sample also contains other DNA sequences that code for the same CDR3. The rearrangement links TRBV27 to TRBJ2-7, with TRBD1 matching 7 bases. Germline V lookup: CDR1 MNHEY, CDR2 SMNVEV (reference sequence). The CDR3 is 15 amino acids. J was trimmed by 6 bases and V by 3 bases; bases with no gene match: 11. In DNA form, the CDR3 reads TGTGCCAGCAGTTTTAGGGAGACAGGGTTGCGCGAGCAGTACTTC. This translates into CASSFRETGLREQYF.

The chain uses TRBV28 and TRBJ1-5, with D possibly TRBD1 on 6 matching bases. Trimming cost V 2 bases and J 2 bases, with 10 bases left between them. The germline gives CDR1 MDHEN, CDR2 SYDVKM. CDR3 length: 15 residues. In DNA, the CDR3 is TGTGCCAGCAGTTTAGGGGGGGCTGGCAATCAGCCCCAGCATTTT. Its protein product is CASSLGGAGNQPQHF.

The rearrangement links TRBV5-1 to TRBJ2-2; D is ambiguous. The V end lost 3 bases, the J end lost 7 bases, and 10 bases lay between the germline ends. The CDR3 totals 13 residues. Germline assignment: CDR1 SGHRS and CDR2 YFSETQ. The CDR3 loop is CASSSALIGELFF. CDR3 nucleotide sequence: TGCGCCAGCAGCTCGGCCCTCATCGGGGAGCTGTTTTTT.

V and J are TRBV5-4 and TRBJ2-3; the D gene could be TRBD1 or TRBD2 (6 bases each). Trimming removed 1 base from V and 1 base from J, with 10 bases in between. The CDR3 extends over 15 amino acids. CDR1 is SGHNT and CDR2 is YYREEE in the germline V gene (reference sequence). The CDR3 loop is CASSLKGGGTDTQYF. Here the CDR3 DNA reads TGTGCCAGCAGCTTGAAGGGGGGAGGCACAGATACGCAGTATTTT.

The chain employs TRBV19 and TRBJ1-3, with TRBD1 identical over 8 bases. V was pared by 6 bases and J by 3 bases, with 4 bases of the junction left unmatched. The CDR3 runs 14 residues. Germline-derived CDR1 and CDR2 are LNHDA and SQIVND (reference sequence). The CDR3 DNA follows: TGTGCCAGTAGCCAGGGGGCCGATGGAAACACCATATATTTT. Protein sequence: CASSQGADGNTIYF. Together with reference TRBV19 and TRBJ1-3, the CDR3 gives the full variable domain: DGGITQSPKYLFRKEGQNVTLSCEQNLNHDAMYWYRQDPGQGLRLIYYSQIVNDFQKGDIAEGYSVSREKKESFPLTVTSAQKNPTAFYLCASSQGADGNTIYFGEGSWLTVV.